This T cell receptor (beta chain) appears in the sequencing data of a study of human T cells and chemical hapten exposure. At the level of the study: Per-sample TCR yield variation was attributed mainly to small pooled library volume differences. The study's findings and limits: Sensitizing to DPC left TCRs with a frequency above 1 in 1000 unaltered.

Whole blood that had not been fractionated was the source of extracted total RNA. The table lists this clonotype with many counts. The antigen remains unidentified. Deletions cut 2 bases from V and 6 bases from J, with 15 bases between. The germline gives CDR1 SGHKS, CDR2 YYEKEE (reference sequence). There are 15 residues in the CDR3. Individual cDNA molecules (in the library) carried attached unique molecular identifiers. In the original workflow: Samples contained a median of about 96,000 TCRs, with a range of roughly 20,000 to 690,600. TCRdb re-called the reads through MiXCR, storing one row per CDR3 protein. TCRdb, rather than the study authors, made the V and J calls. This repertoire shows more than 100,000 distinct CDR3 sequences, over 7% found once; its top ten account for roughly 1.3%.

The gene calls are TRBV5-5 and TRBJ1-5, with TRBD1 as a possible D gene (5 bases). The source material was whole blood. The receptor comes from a human donor in good health. Some clones in this sample may be carry-over from other donors' samples. The CDR3 sequence is CASSLEGNPGQPQHF. CDR3 DNA sequence: TGTGCCAGCAGCTTAGAGGGGAATCCAGGTCAGCCCCAGCATTTT.